Each of the 5 T cell receptor beta chains below was sequenced from the same sample in a study of blood T cell repertoires in COVID-19. Sequencing was performed with immunoSEQ multiplex PCR; in TCRdb, only in-frame clones are kept and a portion is missing. The sample includes some 270,000 clones, about 83% of them seen just once. Sequencing was carried out using peripheral blood. The source of these receptors is a woman older than 75 with COVID-19, enrolled during active disease.

The V gene is TRBV19, the J gene TRBJ1-6; possible D gene TRBD1, 5 bases. CDR3 length: 18 amino acids. Germline V gene data show CDR1 as LNHDA and CDR2 as SQIVND (reference sequence). The V end lost 2 bases, the J end lost 0 bases, and 14 bases lay between the germline ends. CDR3 bases: TGTGCCAGTAGTATAAAAAAGGCCGGGGGCTCCTATAATTCACCCCTCCACTTT. Protein: CASSIKKAGGSYNSPLHF.

The genes are TRBV9 and TRBJ1-2; no clear D gene. Trimming pared 0 bases from V and 0 bases from J, leaving 3 bases between. The germline V gene has CDR1 SGDLS and CDR2 YYNGEE. The CDR3 is 13 amino acids. The CDR3 here is CASSVVSNYGYTF. In nucleotides, the CDR3 is TGTGCCAGCAGCGTAGTATCTAACTATGGCTACACCTTC. The variable domain in full, with the rest retrieved from reference TRBV9 and TRBJ1-2, is DSGVTQTPKHLITATGQRVTLRCSPRSGDLSVYWYQQSLDQGLQFLIQYYNGEERAKGNILERFSAQQFPDLHSELNLSSLELGDSALYFCASSVVSNYGYTFGSGTRLTVV.

This clone was counted at least ten times. The chain joins TRBV7-2 to TRBJ1-2; D is ambiguous. Looked up from germline, CDR1 is SGHTA and CDR2 is FQGNSA. Trimming removed 5 bases from V and 12 bases from J, with 19 bases in between. This CDR3 spans 13 amino acids. The CDR3 DNA sequence: TGTGCCAGCAGCCCCGCCGCGGGGAGGGCCGACACCTTC. This translates into CASSPAAGRADTF.

This clone was counted only a few times. The chain uses TRBV2 and TRBJ1-1; D remains ambiguous. V lost 5 bases to trimming and J lost 0 bases, with 7 bases between them. The CDR3 loop spans 13 amino acids. Looked up from germline, CDR1 is SNHLY and CDR2 is FYNNEI. CDR3 amino acids: CASSRGVNTEAFF. CDR3 sequence (DNA): TGTGCCAGCAGTCGGGGAGTGAACACTGAAGCTTTCTTT. The whole variable domain, remainder taken from reference TRBV2 and TRBJ1-1, is EPEVTQTPSHQVTQMGQEVILRCVPISNHLYFYWYRQILGQKVEFLVSFYNNEISEKSEIFDDQFSVERPDGSNFTLKIRSTKLEDSAMYFCASSRGVNTEAFFGQGTRLTVV.

The chain recombines TRBV19 with TRBJ2-2; 7 bases fit TRBD1. The CDR3 length is 16 residues. The germline V gene encodes CDR1 LNHDA and CDR2 SQIVND (reference sequence). Trimming took 5 bases from V and 3 from J; bases not matched to a gene: 9. The CDR3 DNA reads TGTGCCAGTAGTCAGGAGCGACAGGGACACACCGGGGAGCTGTTTTTT. The encoded protein is CASSQERQGHTGELFF.